This T cell receptor (beta chain) originates from a study of tumor and adjacent non-tumor tissue in lung cancer. TCRbeta libraries were built with three rounds of nested PCR, modified from ARM-PCR. TCRdb re-analysed the multiplex PCR reads in MiXCR, keeping a single row per CDR3 protein. The repertoire holds about 86,000 distinct CDR3 sequences, with more than 75% as singletons. Regarding the study as a whole: Compared with tumor, normal lung showed significantly lower TCR diversity. Top 100 clones took a larger repertoire share in normal lung.

A word on this clonotype: Antigen: not known. A much larger clonotype is one base distant, so this may be a read error.

CDR1 and CDR2 from the germline V gene are DFQATT and SNEGSKA (reference sequence). The length of the CDR3 is 15 residues. Trimming took 6 bases from V and 1 from J, leaving 18 bases between them. The template was RNA from unsorted bulk tissue. The normal lung tissue was taken more than 3 cm from the tumor edge. This sequence originates from a woman aged 50 to 60 with non-small cell lung cancer. Sequencing was done on a sample of distant non-tumor lung tissue. The J gene is TRBJ1-1, the V gene TRBV20-1; a possible D gene is TRBD1 (5 bases). The CDR3 is CSAELIDRPNTEAFF. CDR3 DNA: TGCAGTGCCGAACTCATCGACAGACCGAACACTGAAGCTTTCTTT.